This TCR beta chain was sequenced in a study of blood T cell repertoires in COVID-19 (TCRdb year 2020). About the study as a whole: The collaborator samples originated in the United States, Italy and Spain and spanned the acute and convalescent phases of COVID-19. The material from the prospective study consisted of cDNA or gDNA derived from T cells, B-cell-depleted T cells, or PBMCs. The dataset comprised deeply sampled blood TCRbeta repertoires from subjects exposed to, actively infected with, or recovered from COVID-19. The repertoires were made available in a free public database intended to serve as a resource for research on the immune response to SARS-CoV-2. The samples were drawn from the first 160 participants of the ongoing ImmuneRACE study and from some 1,300 subjects provided by 6 global collaborators. Sample metadata almost always included a de-identified subject ID, COVID-19 status, age in years and sex. Where available, HLA class I and class II types were taken from metadata supplied by the sample provider and were not determined by assay-based typing.

The immunoSEQ Assay, a bias-controlled multiplex PCR, was used to amplify TCRbeta CDR3 regions from genomic DNA. Per the original workflow: Within the assay, amplification of reference gene primers was used to estimate how many nucleated cells each sample contained. Sequence reads were collapsed and filtered to measure the absolute abundance of every unique TCRbeta CDR3 rearrangement. Productive Simpson clonality was computed per sample as the square root of Simpson's diversity index over productive rearrangements. TCRdb obtained this table from immuneACCESS and retained in-frame rearrangements with V and J assigned. These tables miss some clones; where compared with another copy, unresolved V genes account for less than half of the shortfall, and the remainder is unexplained. For V, J and clone size, that table is used; D and trimming come from the DNA. This sample holds fewer than 200,000 clones; about nine tenths were observed only once. Approximately 2% of the sample goes to the ten largest clones.

Points the paper makes about the study in general: Clinical and demographic metadata were provided uncurated, with the amount varying by source and participant.

As regards this clone: It has no known antigen specificity. No per-base quality is available; no much larger clone lies one base away.

There are 14 amino acids in the CDR3, from cysteine to phenylalanine inclusive. This entry keeps only the CDR3 DNA: 42 bases, framed from base 1. V sheds 0 bases and J sheds 14 bases, leaving 17 bases between their ends. The germline V gene yields SGHDN for CDR1 and FVKESK for CDR2. Samples from volunteer blood donors who had recovered from COVID-19 were contributed by a second Seattle source. Each collaborating institution followed its own protocols to collect whole blood in K2EDTA tubes. For TCRbeta analysis, collaborator samples were shipped as frozen whole blood, as isolated PBMCs, or as DNA extracted from either sample type.

The sequencing input was peripheral blood. Recombination connected TRBV14 to TRBJ2-4; the D segment could be TRBD1, given 5 matching bases. The clonotype was recovered from a young man who had recovered from COVID-19. The CDR3: CASSQDRWGEPEYF. The DNA is as follows: TGTGCCAGCAGCCAAGATCGGTGGGGCGAGCCGGAGTACTTC.